This T cell receptor (beta chain) stems from a study of blood T cell repertoires in COVID-19. Looking at the study overall: Material from acute and convalescent COVID-19 was sourced from the United States, Italy and Spain.

In the original processing: Amplifying reference gene primers gave estimates of nucleated cell counts. Sequenced by immunoSEQ multiplex PCR; TCRdb stores in-frame clones only, minus some. The V and J calls and clone size were taken over from that table, and D and trimming were inferred from the DNA. The sample holds 110,000 to 150,000 clones; 80% to 90% are singletons and the top ten take about 1.8%. The TCR comes from a woman aged 45-60 years with acute or convalescent COVID-19. The sequencing sample was made of peripheral blood.

DNA of the CDR3: TGTGCCAGCAGCTTATTCCGAACGGGACAGGGGTTTCGGGGCTACACCTTC. Its translation is CASSLFRTGQGFRGYTF. The chain combines TRBV7-6 with TRBJ1-2, with TRBD1 matching 10 bases. Germline V lookup: CDR1 SGHVS, CDR2 FNYEAQ. The CDR3 loop spans 17 amino acids. Trimming cost V 2 bases and J 8 bases; bases outside gene matches: 14.